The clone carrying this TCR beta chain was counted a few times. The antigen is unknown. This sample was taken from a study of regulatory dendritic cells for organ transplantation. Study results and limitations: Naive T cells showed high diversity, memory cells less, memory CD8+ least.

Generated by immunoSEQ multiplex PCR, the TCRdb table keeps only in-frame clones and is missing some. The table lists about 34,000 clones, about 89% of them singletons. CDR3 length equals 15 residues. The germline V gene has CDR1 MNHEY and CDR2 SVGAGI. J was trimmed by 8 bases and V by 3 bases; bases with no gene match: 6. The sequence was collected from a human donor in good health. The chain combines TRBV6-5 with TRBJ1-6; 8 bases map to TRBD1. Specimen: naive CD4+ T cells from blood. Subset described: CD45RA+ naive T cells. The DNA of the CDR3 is TGTGCCAGCAGTTATTTGACAGGGGCCGATTCACCCCTCCACTTT. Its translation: CASSYLTGADSPLHF.